The T cell receptor (beta chain) under discussion was sequenced for a study of beta chain features in type 1 diabetes. To note about this clone: Its specificity is unknown.

The CDR3 has 16 residues. Trimming at V came to 4 bases and at J to 3 bases, leaving 6 bases not matched to a gene. The germline CDR1 and CDR2 sequences are MNHNS and SASEGT. Broader study findings: TCRB CDR3s were moderately but significantly shorter in Type 1 diabetes patients in all four CD4+ subsets. The study left unresolved whether HLA type influences TCRB rearrangement.

The sequenced template was cDNA made from the entire isolated RNA. Sequencing of naive, central memory and regulatory T cell samples gave an average of about 3.57 million reads. Generated by immunoSEQ multiplex PCR, the TCRdb table keeps only in-frame clones and is missing some. The sample contains some 270,000 clones, under 13% of which appear only once. Sequenced sample: naive CD4+ T cells from blood. This receptor was identified in a man younger than 45 with type 1 diabetes. The chain combines TRBV6-1 with TRBJ1-6; 7 positions agree with TRBD1. CDR3 sequence: CASSGHGTVYNSPLHF. The DNA of the CDR3 is TGTGCCAGCAGTGGACACGGGACAGTCTATAATTCACCCCTCCACTTT.